One sample yielded the 11 T cell receptor beta chains listed below, sequenced in a study of regulatory T cells in long-lasting Graves disease. The time point: newly diagnosed GD, antithyroid drugs for less than 3 months. Preparation of the TCR library used RNA extracted from PBMCs. Library construction for TCR beta used iRepertoire HTBI primers and Arm-PCR of CDR3 regions. MiXCR was run by TCRdb on the multiplex PCR reads, yielding one entry per CDR3 protein. This table has fewer than 650,000 distinct CDR3 sequences, 16% appearing once. The sample was also reused in another study, on T cells in Graves' hyperthyroidism and ophthalmopathy.

Sequenced material: peripheral blood mononuclear cells (PBMCs), taken at new diagnosis, from a patient treated with antithyroid drugs. These receptors were obtained from a woman aged 25 to 45 with Graves disease.

This clonotype appeared many times. J is TRBJ2-7 and V is TRBV3-1, with 10 bases aligning to TRBD1. CDR3 length: 15 amino acids. From germline, CDR1 is LGHDT and CDR2 YNNKEL (reference sequence). V lost 1 base and J lost 0; bases outside the gene matches: 0. CDR3 bases: TGTGCCAGCAGCCAAGGGACAGGGGGCTCCTACGAGCAGTACTTC. This translates into CASSQGTGGSYEQYF.

Many counts were recorded for this clonotype. V is TRBV7-8 and J is TRBJ1-4; no firm D call. V lost 0 bases and J lost 13, with 12 bases in between. The CDR3 consists of 13 residues. Germline values: CDR1 SGHVS, CDR2 FQNEAQ. The CDR3 protein is CASSLAPTDGLFF. The CDR3 region has the DNA TGTGCCAGCAGCTTAGCGCCTACCGACGGACTGTTTTTT.

At least ten counts were recorded for this clonotype. This chain connects TRBV2 to TRBJ1-6; D is possibly TRBD1 (5 bases). The V end lost 8 bases, the J end lost 13 bases, and 15 bases lay between the germline ends. This CDR3 spans 12 amino acids. Per the germline V gene, CDR1 is SNHLY and CDR2 is FYNNEI. CDR3 sequence: CASSSTAGPLHF. The CDR3 DNA sequence: TGTGCCAGCTCGTCAACTGCAGGGCCCCTCCACTTT.

Worth noting for this clonotype: This sequence is one base from a far larger clone and is likely a read error. The rearrangement uses TRBV11-1 and TRBJ2-4, with TRBD2 as a possible D gene (6 bases). V was trimmed by 8 bases and J by 13 bases, leaving 27 bases between them. The CDR3 loop spans 15 amino acids. Germline CDR1 and CDR2: SGHAT and FQDESV (reference sequence). DNA for the CDR3: TGTGCCAGCTCTTCCTGGGGAGGCTCCTACAATGAGCAGTACTTC. It is translated as CASSSWGGSYNEQYF. The complete variable domain, with remaining parts taken from reference TRBV11-1 and TRBJ2-4, reads EAEVAQSPRYKITEKSQAVAFWCDPISGHATLYWYRQILGQGPELLVQFQDESVVDDSQLPKDRFSAERLKGVDSTLKIQPAELGDSAMYLCASSSWGGSYNEQYFGAGTRLSVL.

A note on this clonotype: With a much larger clone just one base away, this may be a read error. This chain connects TRBV29-1 to TRBJ1-1; D might be TRBD1 (6 bases). The CDR3 has 13 amino acids. The germline V gene has CDR1 SQVTM and CDR2 ANQGSEA. The CDR3 loop reads CSVATDRYTEALF. The CDR3 DNA reads TGCAGCGTTGCGACTGACAGGTACACTGAAGCTCTCTTT.

V and J are TRBV9 and TRBJ2-4; perhaps TRBD2 as D (5 bases). The CDR3 sequence is 14 residues long. CDR1 and CDR2 (germline): SGDLS, YYNGEE. The V and J ends lost 0 bases and 8 bases respectively, with 12 bases between them. In DNA form, the CDR3 reads TGTGCCAGCAGCGTAGTTCCTAGCTCGGACATTCAGTACTTC. Encoded protein: CASSVVPSSDIQYF.

This clonotype has more than one count but fewer than ten. The chain joins TRBV28 to TRBJ1-2; D not resolved. Deletions cut 2 bases from V and 6 bases from J, with 13 bases between. This CDR3 has 14 amino acids. From germline, CDR1 is MDHEN and CDR2 SYDVKM. The CDR3: CASSLGPQPDGYTF. DNA for the CDR3: TGTGCCAGCAGTTTAGGACCCCAACCGGATGGCTACACCTTC.

Many counts were recorded for this clonotype. This chain links TRBV28 with TRBJ2-1, with D perhaps TRBD2 (6 bases). V lost 6 bases, J lost 8 bases, and 26 bases lay in between. Germline CDR1 is MDHEN and CDR2 is SYDVKM. The CDR3 extends over 17 amino acids. CDR3 nucleotides: TGTGCCAGCAGCCCGGGGAGGAAGTTCCTGTCTTTCGATGAGCAGTTCTTC. The encoded protein is CASSPGRKFLSFDEQFF.

In its sample, this clonotype was seen a few times. The chain uses TRBV5-1 and TRBJ1-2; the D gene is possibly TRBD1 (5 bases). Germline V gene sequence: CDR1 SGHRS, CDR2 YFSETQ. V gave up 0 bases and J gave up 2 bases, with 11 bases separating them. CDR3 length: 15 residues. The CDR3 spells CASSLAGGRNYGYTF. CDR3 coding DNA: TGCGCCAGCAGCTTGGCCGGGGGACGGAACTATGGCTACACCTTC.

This clonotype was recorded at least ten times. This CDR3 reads CASSLRAAVGQPQHF. CDR3 in DNA: TGTGCCAGCAGTTTACGGGCGGCAGTAGGTCAGCCCCAGCATTTT. The chain carries TRBV12-3 or TRBV12-4 and TRBJ1-5; no clear D gene. This CDR3 is 15 amino acids long. Trimming shortened V by 2 bases and J by 6 bases, and 14 bases separated the two germline ends.

The sample holds many counts of this clonotype. The chain recombines TRBV2 with TRBJ2-2; TRBD2 matches 9 bases. CDR3 size: 15 residues. J was trimmed by 7 bases and V by 4 bases; bases with no gene match: 7. Germline CDR1 SNHLY, CDR2 FYNNEI. CDR3: CASSVQAGGGGELFF. In nucleotides, the CDR3 is TGTGCCAGCAGTGTCCAAGCGGGAGGAGGCGGGGAGCTGTTTTTT.